Listed below are T cell receptor beta chains from one sample, sequenced in a study of yellow fever vaccine responses in identical twins. TCRdb redid the calling of the RT-PCR reads with MiXCR, one entry per CDR3 protein. The sample yields 18,000 or so distinct CDR3 sequences, roughly three fifths seen once. Sequencing was performed on T cells from blood (PBMCs), unsorted or a sorted subset (not recorded which), taken before or after yellow fever vaccination (not recorded which). All receptors derive from a woman aged 18-29 years who received the yellow fever vaccine. Both conserved end residues are part of each CDR3. A D gene is named only where the DNA matches it firmly. Expanded clones are given a class, and other clones once, few, many or no size at all.

length: 13; J: TRBJ1-1; D: NA; size: few; V: TRBV5-6; DNA: TGTGCCAGCAGCTTGGGGGGGACCACTGAAGCTTTCTTT; CDR3: CASSLGGTTEAFF
length: 16; J: TRBJ2-1; D: TRBD2; size: NA; V: TRBV12-3/TRBV12-4; DNA: TGTGCCAGCAGTCTCCTACTAGCGCTCTCCTACAATGAGCAGTTCTTC; CDR3: CASSLLLALSYNEQFF
length: 14; J: TRBJ2-7; D: NA; size: NA; V: TRBV28; DNA: TGTGCCAGCAGTTCCCTCTTAAGGCTCTACGAGCAGTACTTC; CDR3: CASSSLLRLYEQYF
length: 15; J: TRBJ1-4; D: NA; size: NA; V: TRBV6-1; DNA: TGTGCCAGCACCCCGTTGGGGGGGACTAATGAAAAACTGTTTTTT; CDR3: CASTPLGGTNEKLFF
length: 15; J: TRBJ2-2; D: TRBD1; size: medium-sized; V: TRBV2; DNA: TGTGCCAGCAGTGAACCGGACAGGGCAGCCGGGGAGCTGTTTTTT; CDR3: CASSEPDRAAGELFF
length: 15; J: TRBJ2-1; D: NA; size: few; V: TRBV28; DNA: TGTGCCAGCAGTTTACGATTCCTTACTTTAGATGAGCAGTTCTTC; CDR3: CASSLRFLTLDEQFF
length: 15; J: TRBJ1-6; D: NA; size: NA; V: TRBV18; DNA: TGTGCCAGCTCAGCCCAGGGTGACTATAATTCACCCCTCCACTTT; CDR3: CASSAQGDYNSPLHF
length: 16; J: TRBJ2-1; D: NA; size: NA; V: TRBV5-5; DNA: TGTGCCAGCAGCAGTGGGGGGCTAGGGTCCTACAATGAGCAGTTCTTC; CDR3: CASSSGGLGSYNEQFF
length: 15; J: TRBJ1-2; D: NA; size: NA; V: TRBV11-2; DNA: TGTGCCAGCAGCCAGAGGAGCCTCGGGGACTATGGCTACACCTTC; CDR3: CASSQRSLGDYGYTF
length: 15; J: TRBJ2-5; D: TRBD2; size: few; V: TRBV3-1; DNA: TGTGCCAGCACCTCCCGGGGGGGCAAGGGAGAGACCCAGTACTTC; CDR3: CASTSRGGKGETQYF
length: 10; J: TRBJ1-1; D: NA; size: NA; V: TRBV11-3; DNA: TGTGCCAGCAGCCCCAGGGAGCCGCCTTGG; CDR3: CASSPREPPW
length: 15; J: TRBJ2-3; D: NA; size: NA; V: TRBV7-2; DNA: TGTGCCAGCAGCTTATCCGGCGCACGCACAGATACGCAGTATTTT; CDR3: CASSLSGARTDTQYF
length: 13; J: TRBJ2-3; D: NA; size: NA; V: TRBV5-5; DNA: TGTGCTAGCAACGGGGAGCCGGCTGATACGCAGTATTTT; CDR3: CASNGEPADTQYF
length: 14; J: TRBJ1-1; D: TRBD1; size: few; V: TRBV13; DNA: TGTGCCAGCAGCAGGGACAGTACGAACACTGAAGCTTTCTTT; CDR3: CASSRDSTNTEAFF
length: 16; J: TRBJ2-3; D: NA; size: NA; V: TRBV7-1; DNA: TGTGCCAGCAGCTCACTTCGGGGGTTACGCACAGATACGCAGTATTTT; CDR3: CASSSLRGLRTDTQYF
length: 15; J: TRBJ2-2; D: NA; size: NA; V: TRBV27; DNA: TGTGCCAGCAGTTTACGGACTACCCCCACCGGGGAGCTGTTTTTT; CDR3: CASSLRTTPTGELFF
length: 15; J: TRBJ1-6; D: NA; size: NA; V: TRBV9; DNA: TGTGCCAGCAGCGTAGGTCTAACCAGCAATTCACCCCTCCACTTT; CDR3: CASSVGLTSNSPLHF
length: 17; J: TRBJ2-6; D: NA; size: few; V: TRBV2; DNA: TGTGCCAGCAGTGGAAAGGTGTCCCACTCTGGGGCCAACGTCCTGACTTTC; CDR3: CASSGKVSHSGANVLTF
length: 16; J: TRBJ2-1; D: TRBD1; size: NA; V: TRBV4-3; DNA: TGCGCCAGCAGCCAAGATAGACAGGGTCTCTACAATGAGCAGTTCTTC; CDR3: CASSQDRQGLYNEQFF
length: 16; J: TRBJ2-7; D: NA; size: few; V: TRBV6-5; DNA: TGTGCCAGCAGTTACTCGGGATCCTCGGTCTCCTACGAGCAGTACTTC; CDR3: CASSYSGSSVSYEQYF
length: 15; J: TRBJ2-7; D: TRBD1; size: NA; V: TRBV5-5; DNA: TGTGCCAGCAGCCAAGCCGGGACAGGGGACTACGAGCAGTACTTC; CDR3: CASSQAGTGDYEQYF
length: 17; J: TRBJ1-5; D: TRBD1; size: few; V: TRBV23-1; DNA: TGCGCCAGCAGTCAATGGGGCCGGGACAGGGTCTATCAGCCCCAGCATTTT; CDR3: CASSQWGRDRVYQPQHF
length: 13; J: TRBJ2-1; D: NA; size: NA; V: TRBV15; DNA: TGTGCCACCAGCAGGGACAGCTACAATGAGCAGTTCTTC; CDR3: CATSRDSYNEQFF
length: 17; J: TRBJ2-3; D: TRBD2; size: few; V: TRBV29-1; DNA: TGCAGCTATGATTCCGGGACTAGCGGGGGGAACACAGATACGCAGTATTTT; CDR3: CSYDSGTSGGNTDTQYF
length: 14; J: TRBJ2-7; D: TRBD2; size: few; V: TRBV18; DNA: TGTGCCAGCCGGGCAGCGGGATCTCCCTACGAGCAGTACTTC; CDR3: CASRAAGSPYEQYF
length: 15; J: TRBJ2-7; D: TRBD2; size: NA; V: TRBV18; DNA: TGTGCCAGCTCACGTACTAGCGGGAGTAATTACGAGCAGTACTTC; CDR3: CASSRTSGSNYEQYF
length: 14; J: TRBJ1-1; D: NA; size: NA; V: TRBV2; DNA: TGTGCCAGCAGTGAATCAGTAGGTTCTTCTGAAGCTTTCTTT; CDR3: CASSESVGSSEAFF
length: 14; J: TRBJ2-4; D: NA; size: NA; V: TRBV12-3/TRBV12-4; DNA: TGTGCCAGCAGCTTTGGGACGTCGGGGAACATTCAGTACTTC; CDR3: CASSFGTSGNIQYF
length: 15; J: TRBJ1-5; D: NA; size: NA; V: TRBV6-2/TRBV6-3; DNA: TGTGCCAGCAGTTACTCAGGGGCAAACAATCAGCCCCAGCATTTT; CDR3: CASSYSGANNQPQHF
length: 14; J: TRBJ1-2; D: NA; size: NA; V: TRBV7-3; DNA: TGTGCCAGCAGCTTAAGTTCTGGGAACTATGGCTACACCTTC; CDR3: CASSLSSGNYGYTF
length: 10; J: TRBJ1-2; D: NA; size: NA; V: TRBV2; DNA: TGTGCCAGCAGTACCCCCCGGGTCGGCTTC; CDR3: CASSTPRVGF
length: 15; J: TRBJ1-2; D: TRBD1; size: NA; V: TRBV28; DNA: TGTGCCAGCAGTTATCCCCTACAGGGGGTGGAAGGCTACACCTTC; CDR3: CASSYPLQGVEGYTF
length: 14; J: TRBJ2-5; D: TRBD2; size: few; V: TRBV6-1; DNA: TGTGCCAGCAGTACCCTAGCGGATCAAGAGACCCAGTACTTC; CDR3: CASSTLADQETQYF
length: 13; J: TRBJ1-1; D: NA; size: NA; V: TRBV5-4; DNA: TGTGCCGGACTGACGGGAGAGAACACTGAAGCTTTCTTT; CDR3: CAGLTGENTEAFF
length: 18; J: TRBJ2-1; D: TRBD2; size: NA; V: TRBV5-4; DNA: TGTGCCAGCAGCTTGGATATCAGGACTAGCATATACTACAATGAGCAGTTCTTC; CDR3: CASSLDIRTSIYYNEQFF
length: 14; J: TRBJ1-4; D: NA; size: NA; V: TRBV3-1; DNA: TGTGCCAGCAGCCAATTAATGTCAAATGAAAAACTGTTTTTT; CDR3: CASSQLMSNEKLFF
length: 15; J: TRBJ2-1; D: TRBD1; size: NA; V: TRBV9; DNA: TGTGCCAGCAGCGTCACTCAGGGGGTCTACAATGAGCAGTTCTTC; CDR3: CASSVTQGVYNEQFF
length: 13; J: TRBJ2-1; D: NA; size: few; V: TRBV12-3/TRBV12-4; DNA: TGTGCCAGCAGTGCCGACTGGGGCAATGAGCAGTTCTTC; CDR3: CASSADWGNEQFF
length: 13; J: TRBJ2-2; D: NA; size: NA; V: TRBV7-9; DNA: TGTGCCAGCAGCTTATTAGGGACCGGGGAGCTGTTTTTT; CDR3: CASSLLGTGELFF
length: 13; J: TRBJ2-3; D: TRBD1; size: NA; V: TRBV11-1; DNA: TGTGCCAGCAGCTCCGGGACAGCAGATACGCAGTATTTT; CDR3: CASSSGTADTQYF
length: 19; J: TRBJ2-4; D: NA; size: NA; V: TRBV11-2; DNA: TGTGCCAGCAGCTCCACCCCCCCAGGGGCGGGGGTAGCCAAAAACATTCAGTACTTC; CDR3: CASSSTPPGAGVAKNIQYF
length: 14; J: TRBJ2-5; D: NA; size: few; V: TRBV7-6; DNA: TGTGCCAGCAGCTTGACTAGACGTCAAGAGACCCAGTACTTC; CDR3: CASSLTRRQETQYF
length: 14; J: TRBJ2-1; D: NA; size: NA; V: TRBV15; DNA: TGTGCCACCAGCTCGGCAGGTATCTACAATGAGCAGTTCTTC; CDR3: CATSSAGIYNEQFF
length: 13; J: TRBJ2-5; D: NA; size: few; V: TRBV27; DNA: TGTGCCAGCAGTCCGCTGTACCAAGAGACCCAGTACTTC; CDR3: CASSPLYQETQYF
length: 13; J: TRBJ2-4; D: NA; size: NA; V: TRBV28; DNA: TGTGCCAGCAGTTTCTGGGCAGGGAACATTCAGTACTTC; CDR3: CASSFWAGNIQYF
length: 18; J: TRBJ2-2; D: TRBD1; size: few; V: TRBV23-1; DNA: TGCGCCAGCAGCCCTAAGGGCTCGGGACAGGGGTTCACCGGGGAGCTGTTTTTT; CDR3: CASSPKGSGQGFTGELFF
length: 14; J: TRBJ1-6; D: NA; size: NA; V: TRBV18; DNA: TGTGCCAGCTCACCCGGACAGCTACCGTCACCCCTCCACTTT; CDR3: CASSPGQLPSPLHF
length: 14; J: TRBJ2-7; D: NA; size: few; V: TRBV20-1; DNA: TGCAGTGCTACAACACATAGCGTCTCCTACGAGCAGTACTTC; CDR3: CSATTHSVSYEQYF
length: 12; J: TRBJ2-7; D: TRBD2; size: medium-sized; V: TRBV29-1; DNA: TGCAGCGCACGTAGCGGGAGCTCCGAGCAGTACTTC; CDR3: CSARSGSSEQYF
length: 14; J: TRBJ2-3; D: NA; size: once; V: TRBV29-1; DNA: TGCAGCGTTGCCGGGGGGCCCAGCACAGATACGCAGTATTTT; CDR3: CSVAGGPSTDTQYF
length: 13; J: TRBJ2-5; D: NA; size: NA; V: TRBV20-1; DNA: TGCAGTGCAACCGGACAAGCTCAAGAGACCCAGTACTTC; CDR3: CSATGQAQETQYF
length: 14; J: TRBJ2-7; D: NA; size: few; V: TRBV7-9; DNA: TGTGCCAGCAGCACCAGACAGAAGCACTACGAGCAGTACTTC; CDR3: CASSTRQKHYEQYF
length: 14; J: TRBJ1-1; D: TRBD1; size: NA; V: TRBV10-3; DNA: TGTGCCATCAGTTTCTTACCAGGGGGCGATGAAGCTTTCTTT; CDR3: CAISFLPGGDEAFF
length: 13; J: TRBJ1-1; D: NA; size: NA; V: TRBV7-9; DNA: TGTGCCAGCAGCTTGGCGGCGAACACTGAAGCTTTCTTT; CDR3: CASSLAANTEAFF
length: 14; J: TRBJ2-7; D: NA; size: few; V: TRBV12-3/TRBV12-4; DNA: TGTGCCAGCAGTTTAGGTGGTGGGGTCTACGAGCAGTACTTC; CDR3: CASSLGGGVYEQYF